Listed here are 32 T cell receptor beta chains from one sample, sequenced in a study of blood T cell repertoires in COVID-19 (dated by TCRdb to about 2020). Libraries were made using the immunoSEQ multiplex PCR assay. TCRdb holds this immuneACCESS table with in-frame rearrangements only. Some clones are missing; in checked studies, unresolved V genes explain under half, and the rest has no known cause. In this sample the table shows about 120,000 clones, approximately 87% of which occur a single time. Roughly 2.2% of the sample goes to the ten largest clones. The sequenced sample consisted of peripheral blood. Every receptor here comes from a woman aged 45-60 years with acute or convalescent COVID-19.

This clone was detected only a few times. The chain uses TRBV6-6 and TRBJ2-6; D may be TRBD1 (5 bases). Germline V CDR1 and CDR2: MNHNY, SVGAGI (reference sequence). Between the trimmed V and J ends, which lost 5 bases and 2 bases, there was a span of 10 bases. The CDR3 totals 15 residues. CDR3 sequence (DNA): TGTGCCAGCAGTACCAGGGTAACTGGGGCCAACGTCCTGACTTTC. Its protein product is CASSTRVTGANVLTF.

This chain connects TRBV29-1 to TRBJ1-1, with 7 bases that match TRBD1. This CDR3 is built from 11 residues. V gave up 5 bases and J gave up 4 bases; unmatched junction bases: 1. Germline V lookup: CDR1 SQVTM, CDR2 ANQGSEA. CDR3 amino acids: CSVSGGTEAFF. The DNA of the CDR3 is TGCAGCGTTTCAGGGGGCACTGAAGCTTTCTTT. The whole variable domain, remainder taken from reference TRBV29-1 and TRBJ1-1, is SAVISQKPSRDICQRGTSLTIQCQVDSQVTMMFWYRQQPGQSLTLIATANQGSEATYESGFVIDKFPISRPNLTFSTLTVSNMSPEDSSIYLCSVSGGTEAFFGQGTRLTVV.

This clone occurred once. The chain combines TRBV6-2 or TRBV6-3 with TRBJ1-2, with TRBD1 as a possible D gene (6 bases). CDR1 and CDR2 (germline): MNHEY, SVGEGT. Trimming pared 2 bases from V and 8 bases from J, leaving 12 bases between. The CDR3 contains 13 residues. The DNA of the CDR3 is TGTGCCAGCAGTTACGCAGGGGCAAACGGCTACACCTTC. Translated, it gives CASSYAGANGYTF.

The chain links TRBV7-2 to TRBJ2-1, with TRBD2 matching 8 bases. Germline CDR1 reads SGHTA; CDR2 reads FQGNSA. Losses at the gene ends were 1 base for V and 8 bases for J; bases not matched to a gene: 7. The CDR3 is made up of 15 amino acids. As DNA, the CDR3 is TGTGCCAGCAGCTTAGAAGTCCAGCGGGGGCATGAGCAGTTCTTC. Encoded protein: CASSLEVQRGHEQFF.

This chain uses TRBV7-9 with TRBJ1-1, with 7 bases identical to TRBD1. The V gene end was trimmed by 4 bases and the J gene end by 4 bases; junction bases not matched to a gene: 12. This CDR3 comprises 16 residues. From germline, CDR1 is SEHNR and CDR2 FQNEAQ (reference sequence). CDR3 in DNA: TGTGCCAGCAGCTCCGAGACAGGGAGAGACCCCACTGAAGCTTTCTTT. Residues: CASSSETGRDPTEAFF.

V and J are TRBV9 and TRBJ2-2; D may be TRBD1 (6 bases). From germline, CDR1 is SGDLS and CDR2 YYNGEE. The CDR3 covers 14 residues. V was trimmed by 1 base and J by 7 bases, leaving 11 bases between them. The CDR3 bases are TGTGCCAGCAGCGTAAACAGGGCCGGCGGGGAGCTGTTTTTT. Encoded protein: CASSVNRAGGELFF.

This chain connects TRBV10-2 to TRBJ2-5, with TRBD2 matching over 9 bases. The germline V gene encodes CDR1 WSHSY and CDR2 SAAADI. This CDR3 contains 17 residues. V lost 2 bases and J lost 4; bases outside the gene matches: 11. The CDR3 sequence: CASSETGLAGGLETQYF. As DNA, the CDR3 is TGCGCCAGCAGTGAGACGGGACTAGCAGGGGGGCTAGAGACCCAGTACTTC.

J is TRBJ1-2 and V is TRBV27; 7 positions agree with TRBD1. Germline-derived CDR1 and CDR2 are MNHEY and SMNVEV (reference sequence). With 5 bases clipped from V and 0 bases from J, the junction kept 9 bases outside the gene matches. The length of the CDR3 is 16 residues. This CDR3 reads CASSPNLGGPNYGYTF. CDR3 coding DNA: TGTGCCAGCAGTCCCAACCTAGGGGGCCCTAACTATGGCTACACCTTC.

The chain's CDR3 is CASSRVGTGELFF. CDR3 coding DNA: TGTGCCAGCAGCCGGGTGGGCACCGGGGAGCTGTTTTTT. The rearrangement uses TRBV9 and TRBJ2-2, with no clear D. Per the germline V gene, CDR1 is SGDLS and CDR2 is YYNGEE. The CDR3 extends over 13 amino acids. With 4 bases removed from V and 4 bases from J, the gap between germline ends came to 8 bases. The variable domain in full, with the rest retrieved from reference TRBV9 and TRBJ2-2, is DSGVTQTPKHLITATGQRVTLRCSPRSGDLSVYWYQQSLDQGLQFLIQYYNGEERAKGNILERFSAQQFPDLHSELNLSSLELGDSALYFCASSRVGTGELFFGEGSRLTVL.

This rearrangement joins TRBV12-3 or TRBV12-4 to TRBJ1-2; D is undetermined. The CDR3 is 12 residues long. The ends were cut back, 5 bases at V and 7 bases at J, with 11 bases in the middle. For the CDR3, the DNA is TGTGCCAGCAGTACTACTAGTGGTGGCTACACCTTC. Protein product: CASSTTSGGYTF.

This clone occurred once. This rearrangement joins TRBV19 to TRBJ1-2; 7 nucleotides agree with TRBD1. V was pared by 5 bases and J by 5 bases, with 20 bases of the junction left unmatched. The CDR3 is made up of 18 amino acids. The germline V gene has CDR1 LNHDA and CDR2 SQIVND (reference sequence). CDR3 nucleotides: TGTGCCAGTAGTCTAAAGCCCCTCACCGGGACAGAATTTTATGGCTACACCTTC. Residues: CASSLKPLTGTEFYGYTF.

This clone was picked up one time. The sample holds other DNA sequences that translate to the same CDR3. CDR3 coding DNA: TGCGCCAGCAGCTTGGGGGGCGGAGATCAGCCCCAGCATTTT. Translation gives CASSLGGGDQPQHF. V is TRBV5-1 and J is TRBJ1-5; possibly TRBD1 for D (5 bases). This CDR3 spans 14 amino acids. Trimming took off 0 bases at V and 5 bases at J, with 9 bases between the two ends. Per the germline V gene, CDR1 is SGHRS and CDR2 is YFSETQ. The full variable domain, in which reference TRBV5-1 and TRBJ1-5 provide the parts outside the CDR3, is KAGVTQTPRYLIKTRGQQVTLSCSPISGHRSVSWYQQTPGQGLQFLFEYFSETQRNKGNFPGRFSGRQFSNSRSEMNVSTLELGDSALYLCASSLGGGDQPQHFGDGTRLSIL.

This chain uses TRBV5-1 with TRBJ2-7, with D possibly TRBD1 on 5 matching bases. The length of the CDR3 is 12 residues. Trimming left V 4 bases short and J 3 bases short, with 8 bases between. Per germline, CDR1 SGHRS and CDR2 YFSETQ. The CDR3 coding sequence is TGCGCCAGCAGCCCCCAGGGCTACGAGCAGTACTTC. This gives the protein CASSPQGYEQYF. Full variable domain (rest looked up from reference TRBV5-1 and TRBJ2-7): KAGVTQTPRYLIKTRGQQVTLSCSPISGHRSVSWYQQTPGQGLQFLFEYFSETQRNKGNFPGRFSGRQFSNSRSEMNVSTLELGDSALYLCASSPQGYEQYFGPGTRLTVT.

The chain carries TRBV7-9 and TRBJ1-1, with D perhaps matching TRBD1 (6 bases). The V gene's germline CDR1 is SEHNR and CDR2 FQNEAQ (reference sequence). The V gene lost 5 bases and the J gene lost 6 bases, with 19 bases spanning the gap. The CDR3 covers 15 residues. CDR3 protein: CASSPDEGGASEAFF. The DNA for the CDR3 is TGTGCCAGCAGCCCCGATGAGGGGGGGGCTTCTGAAGCTTTCTTT.

The V call is TRBV18, the J call TRBJ1-5; maybe TRBD1 (5 bases). The CDR3 sequence is 13 residues long. Trimming cost V 2 bases and J 4 bases, with 6 bases left between them. Germline V lookup: CDR1 KGHSH, CDR2 LQKENI. CDR3 coding DNA: TGTGCCAGCTCACCAGGGGGGAATCAGCCCCAGCATTTT. Translating gives CASSPGGNQPQHF.

The chain recombines TRBV6-2 or TRBV6-3 with TRBJ2-5, with TRBD2 identical over 8 bases. V lost 7 bases to trimming and J lost 2 bases; unmatched junction nucleotides: 15. The V gene's germline CDR1 is MNHEY and CDR2 SVGEGT. The CDR3 loop spans 17 amino acids. CDR3 bases: TGTGCCAGCACCCCCTACGGGAGGGAAGGAAAACAAGAGACCCAGTACTTC. This translates into CASTPYGREGKQETQYF.

This rearrangement joins TRBV27 to TRBJ1-2; D might be TRBD1 (6 bases). The germline V gene encodes CDR1 MNHEY and CDR2 SMNVEV (reference sequence). CDR3 size: 14 residues. Trimming took 2 bases from V and 7 from J, leaving 14 bases between them. The DNA for the CDR3 is TGTGCCAGCAGTTTAATGGGGGCCCCGAGTGGCTACACCTTC. It yields the protein CASSLMGAPSGYTF.

CDR3: CASSYRLAYTDTQYF. The CDR3, as DNA: TGTGCCAGCAGTTATCGACTAGCCTATACGGATACGCAGTATTTT. This rearrangement joins TRBV6-5 to TRBJ2-3; 7 bases align to TRBD2. From germline, CDR1 is MNHEY and CDR2 SVGAGI. Losses at the gene ends were 3 bases for V and 6 bases for J; bases not matched to a gene: 9. This CDR3 comprises 15 residues.

The rearrangement uses TRBV6-5 and TRBJ1-2; TRBD1 is a possible D gene (5 bases). The CDR3 is 13 residues long. Germline values: CDR1 MNHEY, CDR2 SVGAGI. V was clipped by 6 bases and J by 4 bases, with 12 bases between them. The CDR3 reads CASRPTALYGYTF. CDR3 sequence (DNA): TGTGCCAGCAGGCCGACAGCGCTCTATGGCTACACCTTC.

V usage is TRBV30 and J usage is TRBJ1-1; D remains ambiguous. V gave up 0 bases and J gave up 5 bases, with 10 bases separating them. This CDR3 spans 13 amino acids. Germline V lookup: CDR1 GTSNPN, CDR2 SVGIG (reference sequence). In nucleotides, the CDR3 is TGTGCCTGGAGTGTACTATCGGGGACTGAAGCTTTCTTT. Protein product: CAWSVLSGTEAFF.

The V call is TRBV27, the J call TRBJ1-2; D is uncertain. With 5 bases removed from V and 8 bases from J, the gap between germline ends came to 18 bases. The CDR3 runs 14 residues. Germline V lookup: CDR1 MNHEY, CDR2 SMNVEV (reference sequence). The DNA of the CDR3 is TGTGCCAGCAGTCCAGAGGGAATCTTGGGGGGCTACACCTTC. Its protein is CASSPEGILGGYTF.

CDR3 protein: CASSQEDSTYTEAFF. DNA of the CDR3: TGTGCCAGCAGCCAGGAGGACAGTACTTACACTGAAGCTTTCTTT. This chain joins TRBV4-2 and TRBJ1-1, with D perhaps matching TRBD1 (6 bases). The CDR3 runs to 15 residues. Per germline, CDR1 LGHNA and CDR2 YNFKEQ. Trimming took 3 bases from V and 3 from J, leaving 14 bases between them.

The chain combines TRBV7-3 with TRBJ1-1, with D perhaps TRBD1 (6 bases). This CDR3 spans 13 amino acids. Germline CDR1 reads SGHTA; CDR2 reads FQGTGA. Between the trimmed V and J ends, which lost 5 bases and 5 bases, there was a span of 12 bases. This CDR3 is CASSPQQGTEAFF. The CDR3 coding sequence is TGTGCCAGCAGCCCTCAACAGGGAACTGAAGCTTTCTTT.

The rearrangement uses TRBV7-8 and TRBJ1-2; TRBD1 is a possible D gene (5 bases). V was clipped by 5 bases and J by 7 bases, with 11 bases between them. The CDR3 loop spans 12 amino acids. Germline lookup yields CDR1 SGHVS and CDR2 FQNEAQ. The CDR3: CASSQQVLGYTF. CDR3 DNA sequence: TGTGCCAGCAGCCAACAGGTTCTTGGCTACACCTTC.

V and J are TRBV7-6 and TRBJ2-7, with D perhaps TRBD1 (6 bases). The germline V gene has CDR1 SGHVS and CDR2 FNYEAQ. This CDR3 spans 17 amino acids. Trimming pared 5 bases from V and 0 bases from J, leaving 20 bases between. CDR3 sequence (DNA): TGTGCCAGCAGCCTACTCCCAGGGGCGGATAGCTCCTACGAGCAGTACTTC. This gives the protein CASSLLPGADSSYEQYF.

The rearrangement joins TRBV29-1 to TRBJ2-2, with TRBD1 matching 9 bases. Germline values: CDR1 SQVTM, CDR2 ANQGSEA. After removal of 3 bases from V and 1 base from J, the junction contained 3 bases not matched to a gene. The length of the CDR3 is 15 residues. CDR3 loop: CSVDGTGRNTGELFF. The CDR3 DNA follows: TGCAGCGTTGACGGGACAGGGAGGAACACCGGGGAGCTGTTTTTT.

Only one count was recorded for this clone. The V gene is TRBV4-1, the J gene TRBJ2-7; 7 bases agree with TRBD2. The CDR3 extends over 15 amino acids. Losses at the gene ends were 2 bases for V and 4 bases for J; bases not matched to a gene: 8. CDR1 and CDR2 (germline): MGHRA, YSYEKL. The DNA for the CDR3 is TGCGCCAGCAGCCAACTAGCGGAGGCCCTGTACGAGCAGTACTTC. Amino acid sequence: CASSQLAEALYEQYF.

The DNA of the CDR3 is TGTGCCTGTTACGGACAGGGCAGCTCCTACGAGCAGTACTTC. Its protein product is CACYGQGSSYEQYF. The chain is built from TRBV30 and TRBJ2-7, with 8 bases identical to TRBD1. CDR3 length equals 14 residues. J was trimmed by 0 bases and V by 6 bases; bases with no gene match: 7. Germline assignment: CDR1 GTSNPN and CDR2 SVGIG (reference sequence).

DNA of the CDR3: TGTGCCAGCAGCCCCCAGGGCGGCGGAAACACCGGGGAGCTGTTTTTT. Its protein product is CASSPQGGGNTGELFF. The V call is TRBV7-2, the J call TRBJ2-2, with TRBD1 as a possible D gene (5 bases). The germline V and J ends were trimmed by 5 bases and 2 bases, with 15 bases remaining between them. The CDR3 is made up of 16 amino acids. Looked up from germline, CDR1 is SGHTA and CDR2 is FQGNSA. Based on the CDR3 plus reference TRBV7-2 and TRBJ2-2, the full variable domain is GAGVSQSPSNKVTEKGKDVELRCDPISGHTALYWYRQSLGQGLEFLIYFQGNSAPDKSGLPSDRFSAERTGGSVSTLTIQRTQQEDSAVYLCASSPQGGGNTGELFFGEGSRLTVL.

The DNA for the CDR3 is TGCGCCAGCCTCCCCCGGGGAGATGGCTACACCTTC. Its translation is CASLPRGDGYTF. This chain joins TRBV23-1 and TRBJ1-2; D ambiguous. TRBV23-1 is labeled an ORF, and its function is uncertain. The CDR3 runs to 12 residues. Between the trimmed V and J ends, which lost 8 bases and 6 bases, there was a span of 13 bases.

V usage is TRBV6-5 and J usage is TRBJ1-2; 11 nucleotides align to TRBD1. The length of the CDR3 is 14 residues. Trimming took 2 bases from V and 8 from J; bases not matched to a gene: 4. In germline, CDR1 is MNHEY, CDR2 SVGAGI. In DNA, the CDR3 is TGTGCCAGCAGTTACCAGGGACAGGGGGGCGGCTACACCTTC. Its protein is CASSYQGQGGGYTF.

The CDR3 loop is CASSLREGRGGYTF. CDR3 coding DNA: TGTGCCAGCAGCTTGCGAGAGGGCCGGGGTGGCTACACCTTC. The chain uses TRBV5-8 and TRBJ1-2; D uncertain. This CDR3 is 14 amino acids long. V lost 1 base to trimming and J lost 7 bases, with 14 bases between them. Germline values: CDR1 SGHTS, CDR2 YDEGEE.